The source of this TCR beta chain is a study of blood T cell repertoires in COVID-19. Study-wide context: COVID-19 samples from acute and convalescent phases originated in the United States, Italy and Spain. PBMCs, B-cell-depleted T cells, or T cells provided the cDNA or gDNA that made up the material.

The ends lost 3 bases at V and 7 bases at J; junction bases unmatched: 12. The CDR3 spans 17 residues. Looked up from germline, CDR1 is SGHDN and CDR2 is FVKESK. Per the authors' pipeline: It was from reference gene primer amplification that nucleated cell counts were estimated. Profiled with immunoSEQ multiplex PCR; TCRdb holds only in-frame clones, not every one. The DNA was the basis for D and trimming; V, J and clone size are from that table. The sample carries approximately 60,000 clones, over 75% recorded once. What was sequenced was peripheral blood. The chain carries TRBV14 and TRBJ1-6, with 7 nucleotides matching TRBD1. The TCR sequence derives from a man in his fifties or sixties with active or convalescent COVID-19. CDR3 in DNA: TGTGCCAGCAGCCAGGGAAGAGGTGGGACAGCAAATTCACCCCTCCACTTT. Amino acid sequence: CASSQGRGGTANSPLHF.